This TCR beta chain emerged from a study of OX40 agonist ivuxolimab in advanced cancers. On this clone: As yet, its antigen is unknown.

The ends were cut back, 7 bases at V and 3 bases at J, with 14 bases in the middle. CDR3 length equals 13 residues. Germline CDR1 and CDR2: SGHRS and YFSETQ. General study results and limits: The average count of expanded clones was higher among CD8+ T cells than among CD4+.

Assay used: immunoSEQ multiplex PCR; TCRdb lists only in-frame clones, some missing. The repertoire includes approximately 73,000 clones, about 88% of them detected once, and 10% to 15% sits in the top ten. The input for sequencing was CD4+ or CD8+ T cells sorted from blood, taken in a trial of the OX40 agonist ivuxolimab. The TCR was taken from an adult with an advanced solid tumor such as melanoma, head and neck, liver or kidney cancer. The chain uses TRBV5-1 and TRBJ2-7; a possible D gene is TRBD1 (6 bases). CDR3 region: CASGRTALYEQYF. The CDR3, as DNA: TGCGCCAGCGGTCGGACAGCCCTCTACGAGCAGTACTTC.